Listed below are T cell receptor beta chains from one sample, sequenced in a study of cytotoxic CD8 clonotypes in ibrutinib-treated CLL. The protocol was immunoSEQ multiplex PCR, while the TCRdb copy is restricted to in-frame clones and leaves out a portion. The sample has 130,000 to 150,000 clones; about 80% are singletons. This specimen was PBMCs, taken after 12 months of ibrutinib treatment. Receptors originate from a human donor with chronic lymphocytic leukemia. Each CDR3 is given with its conserved first and last residue. D genes are given only for firm matches. Size tells how often a clone was seen (once, few, many) or the class of an expanded clone, and some rows leave it out.

size: NA
length: 15
D: TRBD1
V: TRBV28
J: TRBJ2-7
CDR3: CATAQGATVNYEQYF
DNA: TGTGCCACCGCACAGGGGGCTACGGTGAACTACGAGCAGTACTTC

size: NA
length: 14
D: NA
V: TRBV7-2
J: TRBJ2-7
CDR3: CASSLVAGSYEQYF
DNA: TGTGCCAGCAGCTTAGTTGCAGGGTCCTACGAGCAGTACTTC

size: NA
length: 15
D: TRBD2
V: TRBV4-2
J: TRBJ2-7
CDR3: CASSQEPGLGGEQYF
DNA: TGTGCCAGCAGCCAGGAACCGGGACTAGGTGGCGAGCAGTACTTC

size: NA
length: 17
D: NA
V: TRBV5-5
J: TRBJ1-1
CDR3: CASSAGQTSMGGTEAFF
DNA: TGTGCCAGCAGCGCCGGACAGACGTCAATGGGGGGCACTGAAGCTTTCTTT

size: NA
length: 12
D: NA
V: TRBV10-3
J: TRBJ2-3
CDR3: CAIKGITDTQYF
DNA: TGTGCCATCAAAGGGATCACAGATACGCAGTATTTT

size: NA
length: 15
D: NA
V: TRBV9
J: TRBJ2-7
CDR3: CASSAQGGRTYEQYF
DNA: TGTGCCAGCAGCGCGCAAGGGGGGCGGACCTACGAGCAGTACTTC

size: NA
length: 12
D: NA
V: TRBV9
J: TRBJ2-1
CDR3: CASSVGGSEQFF
DNA: TGTGCCAGCAGCGTAGGAGGAAGTGAGCAGTTCTTC

size: NA
length: 16
D: TRBD1
V: TRBV12-5
J: TRBJ1-2
CDR3: CASGLVPRDRVAGYTF
DNA: TGTGCTAGTGGTTTGGTACCCCGTGACAGGGTTGCTGGCTACACCTTC

size: NA
length: 14
D: NA
V: TRBV7-8
J: TRBJ2-1
CDR3: CASSLIKGWNEQFF
DNA: TGTGCCAGCAGCTTAATCAAAGGATGGAATGAGCAGTTCTTC

size: NA
length: 14
D: NA
V: TRBV18
J: TRBJ1-5
CDR3: CASSPTGFDQPQHF
DNA: TGTGCCAGCTCACCTACAGGTTTTGATCAGCCCCAGCATTTT

size: NA
length: 14
D: NA
V: TRBV6-5
J: TRBJ1-1
CDR3: CASSYSLGNTEAFF
DNA: TGTGCCAGCAGTTACTCGTTGGGTAACACTGAAGCTTTCTTT

size: NA
length: 14
D: TRBD2
V: TRBV7-6
J: TRBJ2-3
CDR3: CASSPGTSGDTQYF
DNA: TGTGCCAGCAGCCCCGGGACTAGCGGGGATACGCAGTATTTT

size: NA
length: 15
D: NA
V: TRBV6-5
J: TRBJ2-6
CDR3: CASTQAGAGANVLTF
DNA: TGTGCCAGCACTCAGGCTGGGGCTGGGGCCAACGTCCTGACTTTC

size: NA
length: 14
D: TRBD1
V: TRBV6-6
J: TRBJ2-2
CDR3: CASSASGGTGELFF
DNA: TGTGCCAGCAGTGCATCAGGGGGCACCGGGGAGCTGTTTTTT

size: NA
length: 17
D: TRBD2
V: TRBV30
J: TRBJ2-3
CDR3: CAWSGLAGAMVTDTQYF
DNA: TGTGCCTGGAGTGGTCTGGCGGGAGCAATGGTCACAGATACGCAGTATTTT

size: few
length: 17
D: TRBD2
V: TRBV9
J: TRBJ2-1
CDR3: CASSPTIGLASYNEQFF
DNA: TGTGCCAGCAGCCCAACGATAGGACTAGCTTCCTACAATGAGCAGTTCTTC

size: few
length: 14
D: NA
V: TRBV11-2
J: TRBJ2-7
CDR3: CASSPSGSHYEQYF
DNA: TGTGCCAGCAGCCCAAGTGGGAGTCATTACGAGCAGTACTTC

size: NA
length: 11
D: TRBD2
V: TRBV29-1
J: TRBJ2-1
CDR3: CSVVRGGEQFF
DNA: TGCAGCGTTGTTCGCGGGGGTGAGCAGTTCTTC

size: NA
length: 14
D: NA
V: TRBV25-1
J: TRBJ1-6
CDR3: CASRDGDINSPLHF
DNA: TGTGCCAGCAGGGACGGTGATATCAATTCACCCCTCCACTTT

size: NA
length: 14
D: NA
V: TRBV14
J: TRBJ2-7
CDR3: CASRHRDSRGEQYF
DNA: TGTGCCAGCAGACACCGCGACTCAAGGGGCGAGCAGTACTTC

size: NA
length: 14
D: TRBD1
V: TRBV6-6
J: TRBJ2-5
CDR3: CASSRDRERETQYF
DNA: TGTGCCAGCAGTAGGGACAGGGAAAGGGAGACCCAGTACTTC

size: NA
length: 17
D: NA
V: TRBV18
J: TRBJ1-3
CDR3: CASSPPSWTPKGNTIYF
DNA: TGTGCCAGCTCACCACCGTCTTGGACGCCCAAGGGGAACACCATATATTTT

size: NA
length: 12
D: NA
V: TRBV29-1
J: TRBJ2-5
CDR3: CSVAARSETQYF
DNA: TGCAGCGTTGCTGCAAGGTCGGAGACCCAGTACTTC

size: NA
length: 14
D: NA
V: TRBV7-3
J: TRBJ2-1
CDR3: CASSTQSSYNEQFF
DNA: TGTGCCAGCAGCACACAAAGCTCCTACAATGAGCAGTTCTTC

size: NA
length: 15
D: TRBD1
V: TRBV7-3
J: TRBJ2-1
CDR3: CASSLGTGFTNEQFF
DNA: TGTGCCAGCAGCTTGGGGACAGGGTTTACAAATGAGCAGTTCTTC

size: once
length: 13
D: NA
V: TRBV18
J: TRBJ1-4
CDR3: CASSPSGGEKLFF
DNA: TGTGCCAGCTCACCTTCAGGAGGCGAAAAACTGTTTTTT

size: NA
length: 14
D: TRBD1
V: TRBV28
J: TRBJ1-2
CDR3: CASSVTGGSYGYTF
DNA: TGTGCCAGCAGTGTCACAGGGGGCTCCTATGGCTACACCTTC

size: few
length: 13
D: NA
V: TRBV6-4
J: TRBJ1-2
CDR3: CASRAGLYDGYTF
DNA: TGTGCCAGCAGGGCGGGACTTTATGATGGCTACACCTTC

size: NA
length: 16
D: TRBD2
V: TRBV4-3
J: TRBJ2-7
CDR3: CASSHSMASGSYEQYF
DNA: TGCGCCAGCAGCCACTCGATGGCTAGCGGGAGTTACGAGCAGTACTTC

size: NA
length: 14
D: TRBD2
V: TRBV6-1
J: TRBJ2-1
CDR3: CASSEGLASLEQFF
DNA: TGTGCCAGCAGTGAGGGACTAGCCTCCCTTGAGCAGTTCTTC

size: NA
length: 16
D: TRBD2
V: TRBV6-6
J: TRBJ2-7
CDR3: CASSYPKTSGRYEQYF
DNA: TGTGCCAGCAGTTATCCGAAGACTAGCGGGAGGTACGAGCAGTACTTC

size: NA
length: 15
D: NA
V: TRBV10-3
J: TRBJ1-2
CDR3: CAISPVGAGSYGYTF
DNA: TGTGCCATCAGCCCCGTGGGGGCCGGGAGCTATGGCTACACCTTC